The sequence of this T cell receptor (beta chain) was determined in a study of blood T cell repertoires in COVID-19. In the study overall: Acute-phase and convalescent COVID-19 samples originated in the United States, Italy and Spain. Nucleic acid was either cDNA or gDNA, and it came from T cells, B-cell-depleted T cells, or PBMCs.

Produced via immunoSEQ multiplex PCR; TCRdb's table is partial and in-frame only. There are 40,000 to 45,000 clones in the sample; around three quarters occur only once, and over 25% lies in the top ten. This clone is a singleton in its sample. CDR1 is SQVTM and CDR2 is ANQGSEA in the germline V gene. This CDR3 has 14 amino acids. The V end lost 3 bases, the J end lost 5 bases, and 16 bases lay between the germline ends. Sequenced: peripheral blood. The clonotype was recovered from a man at least 80 years old with acute or convalescent COVID-19. The V and J genes are TRBV29-1 and TRBJ1-1, with D possibly matching TRBD1 (6 bases). The DNA of the CDR3 is TGCAGCGTTGACCTCAGGGGCTTAGGTACTGAAGCTTTCTTT. The encoded protein is CSVDLRGLGTEAFF.